Below, 27 T cell receptor beta chains from the same sample are listed, as sequenced in a study of T cell responses to AZD1222 COVID-19 vaccine. The assay was immunoSEQ multiplex PCR, and TCRdb's table has in-frame clones only and misses some. The sample yields roughly 110,000 clones, nearly 90% seen once. This specimen consisted of peripheral blood, obtained 28 days after the second AZD1222 dose. The source of these receptors is an adult who received the AZD1222 COVID-19 vaccine.

V usage is TRBV6-5 and J usage is TRBJ1-5; D remains ambiguous. The CDR3 length is 13 residues. Germline V CDR1 and CDR2: MNHEY, SVGAGI. Trimming cost V 2 bases and J 0 bases, with 2 bases left between them. CDR3 in amino acids: CASSYGSNQPQHF. The DNA of the CDR3 is TGTGCCAGCAGTTACGGTAGCAATCAGCCCCAGCATTTT.

The chain has TRBV19 and TRBJ2-3; 8 nucleotides line up with TRBD1. The CDR3 runs to 16 residues. V lost 6 bases and J lost 4; bases outside the gene matches: 12. Germline CDR1 LNHDA, CDR2 SQIVND (reference sequence). CDR3 sequence: CASRPRTGRVADTQYF. CDR3 sequence (DNA): TGTGCCAGTAGACCTAGGACAGGGCGTGTCGCAGATACGCAGTATTTT.

The CDR3 DNA reads TGTGCCAGCAGTTTTACAGGGGGCGCGGACACCATATATTTT. This codes for CASSFTGGADTIYF. The chain employs TRBV28 and TRBJ1-3; TRBD1 aligns across 9 bases. V trimming: 3 bases; J trimming: 8 bases; junction bases outside the gene matches: 5. CDR3 length: 14 amino acids. The germline CDR1 and CDR2 sequences are MDHEN and SYDVKM.

V and J are TRBV7-9 and TRBJ1-5; no reliable D call. Trimming took off 5 bases at V and 5 bases at J, with 16 bases between the two ends. The CDR3 totals 15 residues. Germline CDR1 and CDR2: SEHNR and FQNEAQ (reference sequence). The CDR3 spells CASSADQGEYQPQHF. The CDR3, as DNA: TGTGCCAGCAGCGCAGATCAAGGCGAGTATCAGCCCCAGCATTTT.

This clone came up once. V gene TRBV19 combines with J gene TRBJ2-7; 12 nucleotides align to TRBD2. Trimming cost V 4 bases and J 3 bases; bases outside gene matches: 7. Per the germline V gene, CDR1 is LNHDA and CDR2 is SQIVND (reference sequence). The CDR3 loop spans 16 amino acids. CDR3 sequence reads: CASSTRLAGDNYEQYF. CDR3 DNA: TGTGCCAGTAGTACGAGACTAGCGGGGGACAACTACGAGCAGTACTTC.

The rearrangement joins TRBV10-3 to TRBJ2-1; 9 bases map to TRBD1. The CDR3 sequence is 14 residues long. V was clipped by 6 bases and J by 3 bases; unmatched bases: 3. Germline V gene sequence: CDR1 ENHRY, CDR2 SYGVKD. CDR3 nucleotide sequence: TGTGCCATCAGGGGACAGGGCGACTACAATGAGCAGTTCTTC. Translation: CAIRGQGDYNEQFF.

Only one count was recorded for this clone. Sequence at one end of the junction differs from germline and may be a read error. CDR3 bases: TGCGCCAGCAGCTTGCCGGCGGCAGAGAGCCAGTACTTC. Its protein product is CASSLPAAESQYF. This sequence joins TRBV5-1 and TRBJ2-5; no reliable D call. The CDR3 is made up of 13 amino acids. CDR1 is SGHRS, CDR2 YFSETQ, per germline.

The V and J genes are TRBV6-6 and TRBJ2-3; 10 bases line up with TRBD2. V trimming: 9 bases; J trimming: 3 bases; junction bases outside the gene matches: 6. The CDR3 contains 14 residues. CDR1 is MNHNY, CDR2 SVGAGI, per germline (reference sequence). CDR3 nucleotides: TGTGCCAGTAAAGCGGGGGGGCCAACAGATACGCAGTATTTT. The encoded protein is CASKAGGPTDTQYF.

This clone was seen a handful of times. V usage is TRBV18 and J usage is TRBJ2-7; 8 bases align to TRBD1. Germline V CDR1 and CDR2: KGHSH, LQKENI. After removal of 1 base from V and 0 bases from J, the junction contained 5 bases not matched to a gene. The CDR3 runs to 16 residues. The CDR3 coding sequence is TGTGCCAGCTCACCACTGGGACAGGAGATCTCCTACGAGCAGTACTTC. This encodes CASSPLGQEISYEQYF.

The chain employs TRBV19 and TRBJ2-7; D is undetermined. Trimming shortened V by 3 bases and J by 1 base, and 7 bases separated the two germline ends. Per the germline V gene, CDR1 is LNHDA and CDR2 is SQIVND (reference sequence). The CDR3 has 13 residues. The chain's CDR3 is CASSIAVSYEQYF. The CDR3 DNA reads as TGTGCCAGTAGTATTGCGGTTTCCTACGAGCAGTACTTC.

The chain employs TRBV7-9 and TRBJ2-5; 7 bases are a match to TRBD2. With V trimmed by 3 bases and J by 5 bases, 6 bases remained unmatched. The length of the CDR3 is 14 residues. Germline V gene sequence: CDR1 SEHNR, CDR2 FQNEAQ (reference sequence). The CDR3 loop reads CASSFPGLVETQYF. The CDR3, as DNA: TGTGCCAGCAGCTTTCCAGGACTAGTCGAGACCCAGTACTTC.

The V gene is TRBV19, the J gene TRBJ1-6, with D possibly being TRBD1 (6 bases). The CDR3 extends over 14 amino acids. With 5 bases removed from V and 7 bases from J, the gap between germline ends came to 12 bases. Germline V gene lookup returns CDR1 LNHDA and CDR2 SQIVND (reference sequence). CDR3 residues: CASSAGQLNSPLHF. The CDR3 region has the DNA TGTGCCAGTAGTGCGGGACAACTAAATTCACCCCTCCACTTT.

The chain uses TRBV11-1 and TRBJ2-7, with D possibly being TRBD1 or TRBD2 (5 bases each). CDR1 and CDR2 from the germline V gene are SGHAT and FQDESV (reference sequence). The CDR3 sequence is 14 residues long. Trimming removed 1 base from V and 3 bases from J, with 10 bases in between. CDR3 sequence reads: CASSLGGPNYEQYF. The CDR3 region has the DNA TGTGCCAGCAGCTTAGGGGGACCAAACTACGAGCAGTACTTC.

This clone appeared a single time. The V and J genes are TRBV6-5 and TRBJ2-3; TRBD2 is a possible D gene (6 bases). In germline, CDR1 is MNHEY, CDR2 SVGAGI. The CDR3 loop spans 15 amino acids. V lost 6 bases and J 8 bases, leaving 21 bases between the germline ends. The CDR3, as DNA: TGTGCCAGCAGGGTGACGGGAGAAAGCACTGGTACGCAGTATTTT. Amino acids: CASRVTGESTGTQYF.

This chain links TRBV5-4 with TRBJ2-1; 13 bases line up with TRBD2. The CDR3 covers 16 residues. After removal of 4 bases from V and 6 bases from J, the junction contained 7 bases not matched to a gene. Germline CDR1 is SGHNT and CDR2 is YYREEE (reference sequence). CDR3 sequence reads: CASSLGLAGTGNEQFF. The DNA for the CDR3 is TGTGCCAGCAGCCTGGGACTAGCGGGGACAGGCAATGAGCAGTTCTTC.

The chain links TRBV4-1 to TRBJ1-3; 7 bases match TRBD1. CDR1 is MGHRA, CDR2 YSYEKL, per germline. The CDR3 totals 14 residues. J was trimmed by 4 bases and V by 1 base; bases with no gene match: 1. The CDR3 region is CASSQGTGGNTIYF. The DNA of the CDR3 is TGCGCCAGCAGCCAAGGGACAGGAGGAAACACCATATATTTT.

The rearrangement uses TRBV5-4 and TRBJ2-7; TRBD1 aligns across 12 bases. J gave up 6 bases and V 4 bases, and 5 bases lay outside the gene matches. CDR1 and CDR2 from the germline V gene are SGHNT and YYREEE (reference sequence). This CDR3 has 14 residues. Here the CDR3 reads CASSAGQGAFEQYF. The CDR3 region has the DNA TGTGCCAGCAGCGCGGGACAGGGGGCATTCGAGCAGTACTTC.

The chain joins TRBV4-3 to TRBJ2-7; 8 bases are shared with TRBD2. V trimming: 0 bases; J trimming: 1 base; junction bases outside the gene matches: 5. From germline, CDR1 is LGHNA and CDR2 YSLEER. The CDR3 loop spans 16 amino acids. CDR3 nucleotides: TGCGCCAGCAGCCAAGATAATAGCGGGACTTCCTACGAGCAGTACTTC. Translation: CASSQDNSGTSYEQYF.

The chain links TRBV28 to TRBJ1-5; TRBD1 aligns across 10 bases. The CDR3 spans 14 residues. The germline V gene encodes CDR1 MDHEN and CDR2 SYDVKM. After removal of 7 bases from V and 4 bases from J, the junction contained 4 bases not matched to a gene. As DNA, the CDR3 is TGTGCCAGCACCTTGGGACAGGGGAATCAGCCCCAGCATTTT. It translates to CASTLGQGNQPQHF.

This chain links TRBV6-5 with TRBJ2-7; maybe TRBD2 (5 bases). The germline V gene has CDR1 MNHEY and CDR2 SVGAGI. V lost 5 bases, J lost 0 bases, and 14 bases lay in between. The CDR3 covers 15 residues. This CDR3 reads CASSTLTGSSYEQYF. The CDR3 nucleotides read TGTGCCAGCAGTACCTTGACGGGGAGCTCCTACGAGCAGTACTTC.

A few counts support this clone. The chain has TRBV19 and TRBJ2-7; D ambiguous. Germline lookup yields CDR1 LNHDA and CDR2 SQIVND (reference sequence). Trimming took 3 bases from V and 3 from J, leaving 6 bases between them. This CDR3 spans 12 amino acids. CDR3 protein: CASSIAGYEQYF. In DNA form, the CDR3 reads TGTGCCAGTAGTATCGCAGGCTACGAGCAGTACTTC.

The chain joins TRBV19 to TRBJ1-3; no definite D call. CDR3 length equals 15 residues. Germline V gives CDR1 LNHDA, CDR2 SQIVND (reference sequence). The V end lost 7 bases, the J end lost 0 bases, and 13 bases lay between the germline ends. For the CDR3, the DNA is TGTGCCAGTATCCCTGGGATATACTCTGGAAACACCATATATTTT. Translated, it gives CASIPGIYSGNTIYF.

The rearrangement links TRBV27 to TRBJ1-1; TRBD1 aligns across 7 bases. Germline lookup yields CDR1 MNHEY and CDR2 SMNVEV (reference sequence). The CDR3 is made up of 17 amino acids. The ends lost 6 bases at V and 5 bases at J; junction bases unmatched: 18. The CDR3 is CASRRLQGTVSGTEAFF. The CDR3 DNA reads TGTGCCAGCAGACGCCTACAGGGGACAGTATCGGGGACTGAAGCTTTCTTT.

CDR3 region: CALRDSSTNEKLFF. As DNA, the CDR3 is TGTGCCCTCCGGGACAGCTCAACTAATGAAAAACTGTTTTTT. The chain links TRBV2 to TRBJ1-4; TRBD1 aligns across 7 bases. The CDR3 has 14 residues. The germline V gene encodes CDR1 SNHLY and CDR2 FYNNEI. Trimming removed 11 bases from V and 0 bases from J; junction bases left unmatched: 6. The whole variable domain, filled in from reference TRBV2 and TRBJ1-4, reads EPEVTQTPSHQVTQMGQEVILRCVPISNHLYFYWYRQILGQKVEFLVSFYNNEISEKSEIFDDQFSVERPDGSNFTLKIRSTKLEDSAMYFCALRDSSTNEKLFFGSGTQLSVL.

The V and J genes are TRBV18 and TRBJ2-1, with no clear D. CDR1 and CDR2 (germline): KGHSH, LQKENI. The CDR3 consists of 14 residues. The V gene lost 3 bases and the J gene lost 5 bases, with 11 bases spanning the gap. CDR3 sequence (DNA): TGTGCCAGCTCACCTTCCGCCCGGAACAATGAGCAGTTCTTC. This sequence encodes CASSPSARNNEQFF.

CDR3 sequence: CASSPSGREIYEQYF. CDR3 sequence (DNA): TGCGCCAGCAGCCCGAGTGGCAGGGAGATCTACGAGCAGTACTTC. The V call is TRBV4-1, the J call TRBJ2-7; D may be TRBD1 or TRBD2 (5 bases each). Germline-derived CDR1 and CDR2 are MGHRA and YSYEKL. There are 15 residues in the CDR3. The V end was cut by 4 bases, the J end by 3 bases, with 16 bases between.

The chain carries TRBV18 and TRBJ1-1; D not certain. The length of the CDR3 is 16 residues. V lost 3 bases to trimming and J lost 2 bases, with 16 bases between them. Per germline, CDR1 KGHSH and CDR2 LQKENI. CDR3 nucleotide sequence: TGTGCCAGCTCACCCTCCCGGGCCCTGGGAAACACTGAAGCTTTCTTT. Its translation is CASSPSRALGNTEAFF.